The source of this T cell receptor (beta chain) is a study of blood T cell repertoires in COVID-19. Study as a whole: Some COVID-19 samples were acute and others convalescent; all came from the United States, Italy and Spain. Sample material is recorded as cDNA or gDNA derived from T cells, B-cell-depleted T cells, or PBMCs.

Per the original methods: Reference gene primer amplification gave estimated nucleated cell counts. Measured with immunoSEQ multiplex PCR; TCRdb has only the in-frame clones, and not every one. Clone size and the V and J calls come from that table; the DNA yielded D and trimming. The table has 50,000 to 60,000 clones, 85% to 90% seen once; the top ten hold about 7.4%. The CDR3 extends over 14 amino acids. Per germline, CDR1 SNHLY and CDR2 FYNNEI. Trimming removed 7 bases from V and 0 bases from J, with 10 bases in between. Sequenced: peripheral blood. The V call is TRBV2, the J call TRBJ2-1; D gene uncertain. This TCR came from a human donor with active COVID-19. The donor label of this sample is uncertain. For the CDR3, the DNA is TGTGCCAGCAAGGCGGAAAGCTCCTACAATGAGCAGTTCTTC. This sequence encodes CASKAESSYNEQFF.